The clone carrying this TCR beta chain counts as medium-sized by frequency. Its specificity is unknown. The CDR3 sequence is 13 residues long. The germline CDR1 and CDR2 sequences are SQVTM and ANQGSEA. The sample is drawn from a study of CXCR3-negative and CXCR3-positive naive CD8 T cells. Points from the study as a whole: When CXCR3-positive naive cells were set against CXCR3-negative naive cells, the former had more hydrophobic TRB CDR3s. Naive subsets had comparable surface CD5, so TRB CDR3 properties gauged TCR strength.

With UMI labels, 5' RACE was used to prepare the TRB cDNA libraries. Reprocessing the 5' RACE reads, TCRdb reports a single entry for every CDR3 protein and omits DNA. The table lists around 7,500 distinct CDR3 sequences. The sequenced sample consisted of naive CXCR3+ CD8+ T cells from blood. Subset here: CD45RO-CCR7+CD27+CD95- naive CD8+ T cells expressing CXCR3 (TNR3+). The clonotype originates from a human donor in good health. Some clones in this sample may be carry-over from other donors' samples. The rearrangement uses TRBV29-1 and TRBJ2-7. The CDR3 here is CSVVWSESYEQYF.